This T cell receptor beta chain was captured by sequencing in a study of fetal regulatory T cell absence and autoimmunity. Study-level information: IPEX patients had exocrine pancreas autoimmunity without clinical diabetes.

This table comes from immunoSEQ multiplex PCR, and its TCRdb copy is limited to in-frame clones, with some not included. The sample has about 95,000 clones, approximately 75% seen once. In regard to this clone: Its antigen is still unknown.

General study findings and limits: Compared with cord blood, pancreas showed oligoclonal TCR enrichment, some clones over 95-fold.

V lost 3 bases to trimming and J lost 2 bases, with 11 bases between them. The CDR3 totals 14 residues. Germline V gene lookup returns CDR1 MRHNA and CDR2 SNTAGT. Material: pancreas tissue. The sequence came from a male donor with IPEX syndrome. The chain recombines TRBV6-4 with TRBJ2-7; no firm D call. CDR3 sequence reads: CASSDWAVPYEQYF. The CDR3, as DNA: TGTGCCAGCAGTGATTGGGCCGTCCCCTACGAGCAGTACTTC.